The rows below give T cell receptor beta chains drawn from one sample of a study of T cell changes during pregnancy in multiple sclerosis. The repertoire was sequenced with immunoSEQ multiplex PCR; TCRdb's copy has only in-frame clones and lacks some. The sample comprises about 31,000 clones, roughly 90% of which are singletons, and about 5.8% rests with the top ten. This material consisted of CD8+ T cells from peripheral blood mononuclear cells, taken in the second trimester of pregnancy. The receptors originated from a female donor with multiple sclerosis, enrolled in a pregnancy study. Each CDR3 is given with its conserved first and last residue. The D gene is left open where the match is weak. Clone size is stated in some rows and not others, as once, few, many or a class when expanded.

clone size	V gene	D gene	J gene	CDR3 protein	CDR3 DNA
NA	TRBV27	TRBD2	TRBJ2-3	CASSFWPGLAGDTDTQYF	TGTGCCAGCAGTTTTTGGCCGGGACTAGCGGGAGACACAGATACGCAGTATTTT
NA	TRBV5-8	NA	TRBJ1-4	CASSYPTETNEKLFF	TGTGCCAGCAGCTACCCGACGGAGACTAATGAAAAACTGTTTTTT
NA	TRBV27	TRBD2	TRBJ2-5	CASSPGLAGAGETQYF	TGTGCCAGCAGTCCGGGACTAGCGGGAGCAGGGGAGACCCAGTACTTC
NA	TRBV19	TRBD2	TRBJ2-7	CATSWGLAGDVEQYF	TGTGCCACTTCGTGGGGCCTAGCGGGAGACGTCGAGCAGTACTTC
NA	TRBV10-3	TRBD2	TRBJ2-7	CAISDVSGTSYEQYF	TGTGCCATCAGTGACGTTAGCGGGACCTCCTACGAGCAGTACTTC
NA	TRBV11-3	NA	TRBJ2-3	CASSHAPDNTDTQYF	TGTGCCAGCAGCCACGCCCCCGACAACACAGATACGCAGTATTTT
NA	TRBV7-9	NA	TRBJ1-4	CASSLGQSDEKLFF	TGTGCCAGCAGCCTTGGACAGTCAGATGAAAAACTGTTTTTT
NA	TRBV27	TRBD2	TRBJ2-3	CASRGLGHTQYF	TGTGCCAGCAGGGGACTAGGCCATACGCAGTATTTT
NA	TRBV7-3	TRBD2	TRBJ2-1	CASSRAPSGYNEQFF	TGTGCCAGCAGCCGGGCTCCTAGCGGATACAATGAGCAGTTCTTC
NA	TRBV28	TRBD2	TRBJ2-7	CASSFGTSVSYEQYF	TGTGCCAGCAGTTTTGGGACTAGCGTTTCCTACGAGCAGTACTTC
NA	TRBV9	NA	TRBJ2-3	CASSVAGYVTDTQYF	TGTGCCAGCAGCGTAGCGGGGTACGTGACAGATACGCAGTATTTT
NA	TRBV27	TRBD1	TRBJ1-2	CASSLNPGGDGYTF	TGTGCCAGCAGTCTTAACCCAGGGGGTGATGGCTACACCTTC
NA	TRBV4-3	NA	TRBJ2-7	CASSQQGVGSYEQYF	TGCGCCAGCAGCCAACAAGGGGTCGGATCCTACGAGCAGTACTTC
NA	TRBV25-1	NA	TRBJ1-1	CASSAPQGEAFF	TGTGCCAGCAGTGCACCTCAGGGGGAAGCTTTCTTT
NA	TRBV14	NA	TRBJ2-1	CASSSDLAVWDNEQFF	TGTGCCAGCAGCTCCGACCTAGCAGTTTGGGACAATGAGCAGTTCTTC
NA	TRBV27	TRBD2	TRBJ2-1	CASSSLRLAGEIYNEQFF	TGTGCCAGCAGTTCGCTTCGACTAGCGGGAGAGATATACAATGAGCAGTTCTTC
NA	TRBV6-5	NA	TRBJ2-7	CASSYSTSSYEQYF	TGTGCCAGCAGTTACTCGACTAGCTCCTACGAGCAGTACTTC
NA	TRBV29-1	TRBD2	TRBJ2-7	CSVAGTSGSSYEQYF	TGCAGCGTTGCCGGGACTAGCGGTAGCTCCTACGAGCAGTACTTC
NA	TRBV9	NA	TRBJ2-3	CASSVSNIRTDTQYF	TGTGCCAGCAGCGTATCGAATATTCGGACAGATACGCAGTATTTT
few	TRBV7-9	NA	TRBJ2-1	CASSLVTGADSYNEQFF	TGTGCCAGCAGCTTGGTGACAGGAGCTGACTCCTACAATGAGCAGTTCTTC
NA	TRBV7-6	TRBD2	TRBJ2-3	CASSIEPPGGGTDTQYF	TGTGCCAGCAGTATCGAGCCCCCGGGAGGTGGCACAGATACGCAGTATTTT
NA	TRBV7-3	NA	TRBJ1-1	CASSSLWQTFF	TGTGCCAGCAGCTCCTTATGGCAAACTTTCTTT
NA	TRBV30	TRBD1	TRBJ2-7	CAWSRGQGDEQYF	TGTGCCTGGAGTAGGGGGCAGGGCGACGAGCAGTACTTC
NA	TRBV29-1	TRBD1	TRBJ2-7	CSALGQGGYEQYF	TGCAGCGCTCTGGGACAGGGCGGATACGAGCAGTACTTC
NA	TRBV6-1	TRBD1	TRBJ1-5	CASSEAGTVYSNQPQHF	TGTGCCAGCAGTGAGGCCGGGACAGTCTATAGCAATCAGCCCCAGCATTTT
NA	TRBV7-2	NA	TRBJ1-5	CASSSHRVADQPQHF	TGTGCCAGCAGCTCCCACAGGGTGGCGGATCAGCCCCAGCATTTT
NA	TRBV4-2	NA	TRBJ2-1	CASSQPGRGDEQFF	TGTGCCAGCAGCCAACCAGGTAGGGGCGATGAGCAGTTCTTC
NA	TRBV9	NA	TRBJ2-5	CASSGGRASETQYF	TGTGCCAGCAGCGGCGGGCGGGCGTCAGAGACCCAGTACTTC
NA	TRBV7-9	NA	TRBJ2-7	CASVTEETGQNYEQYF	TGTGCCAGCGTCACCGAAGAAACAGGGCAAAACTACGAGCAGTACTTC
NA	TRBV14	TRBD1	TRBJ1-2	CASSQDRTGGPFYGYTF	TGTGCCAGCAGCCAAGATCGCACAGGGGGCCCTTTCTATGGCTACACCTTC
NA	TRBV18	TRBD2	TRBJ2-5	CASSPSSSGREQTQYF	TGTGCCAGCTCACCATCAAGCTCCGGGAGGGAACAGACCCAGTACTTC
NA	TRBV28	NA	TRBJ1-1	CASSLLQNTEAFF	TGTGCCAGCAGTTTATTACAGAACACTGAAGCTTTCTTT
NA	TRBV27	TRBD2	TRBJ2-5	CASALLAGGETQYF	TGTGCCAGCGCCCTACTAGCGGGGGGGGAGACCCAGTACTTC
NA	TRBV7-9	NA	TRBJ2-3	CASSTTSGVDTQYF	TGTGCCAGCAGCACCACCTCAGGGGTAGATACGCAGTATTTT
NA	TRBV19	TRBD1	TRBJ2-3	CASSIAPTGNTDTQYF	TGTGCCAGTAGTATAGCCCCGACAGGGAACACAGATACGCAGTATTTT
few	TRBV7-2	NA	TRBJ1-5	CASSFPRGEHSNQPQHF	TGTGCCAGCAGCTTCCCGCGGGGGGAACATAGCAATCAGCCCCAGCATTTT
NA	TRBV12-5	NA	TRBJ1-1	CASGFGESTEAFF	TGTGCTAGTGGTTTTGGGGAGAGCACTGAAGCTTTCTTT
NA	TRBV11-2	NA	TRBJ1-2	CASSLVGGPPLTKDGYTF	TGTGCCAGCAGCTTGGTCGGGGGTCCGCCTCTTACTAAGGATGGCTACACCTTC
NA	TRBV4-3	TRBD2	TRBJ2-2	CASSQARTGGGELFF	TGCGCCAGCAGCCAAGCCCGGACGGGGGGCGGGGAGCTGTTTTTT
NA	TRBV7-2	TRBD1	TRBJ1-4	CASSLVTGIKEKLFF	TGTGCCAGCAGCTTAGTGACAGGGATTAAAGAAAAACTGTTTTTT
NA	TRBV5-6	NA	TRBJ2-5	CASSFVTGTQYF	TGTGCCAGCAGCTTTGTTACGGGGACCCAGTACTTC
NA	TRBV14	NA	TRBJ2-7	CASSPEYTYEQYF	TGTGCCAGCAGCCCGGAGTATACCTACGAGCAGTACTTC
NA	TRBV19	TRBD2	TRBJ2-3	CASSYGTSGRSRLGTDTQYF	TGTGCCAGTAGCTACGGGACTAGCGGGAGGTCTCGGTTGGGCACAGATACGCAGTATTTT
NA	TRBV27	NA	TRBJ2-3	CASGRVADTQYF	TGTGCCAGCGGGCGGGTCGCAGATACGCAGTATTTT
NA	TRBV27	TRBD1	TRBJ1-1	CASSLTGGHTEAFF	TGTGCCAGCAGTTTGACAGGGGGCCACACTGAAGCTTTCTTT
once	TRBV27	NA	TRBJ2-3	CASSLAFGGSTDTQYF	TGTGCCAGCAGTTTGGCTTTTGGCGGGAGCACAGATACGCAGTATTTT
NA	TRBV9	TRBD2	TRBJ2-1	CASSVRTGTSGPHEQFF	TGTGCCAGCAGCGTCCGGACGGGGACTAGCGGGCCCCATGAGCAGTTCTTC
NA	TRBV28	TRBD1	TRBJ1-1	CASSLTGGSTEAFF	TGTGCCAGCAGTCTGACAGGGGGCTCCACTGAAGCTTTCTTT
NA	TRBV10-3	NA	TRBJ2-3	CAISQGLLRSTDTQYF	TGTGCCATCAGCCAGGGACTGCTACGAAGCACAGATACGCAGTATTTT
NA	TRBV5-4	NA	TRBJ1-2	CASSLLGVRGYTF	TGTGCCAGCAGCTTGTTGGGTGTCAGGGGCTACACCTTC
NA	TRBV7-9	NA	TRBJ2-1	CASSLEHMNEQFF	TGTGCCAGCAGCTTGGAGCACATGAATGAGCAGTTCTTC
NA	TRBV7-9	NA	TRBJ2-3	CASSRQYTDTQYF	TGTGCCAGCAGCCGACAGTACACAGATACGCAGTATTTT
NA	TRBV29-1	TRBD1	TRBJ1-2	CSVLRQGANGYTF	TGCAGCGTTCTCCGACAGGGGGCGAATGGCTACACCTTC
NA	TRBV27	TRBD2	TRBJ2-7	CASRPGGRISYEQYF	TGTGCCAGCCGCCCGGGAGGACGAATCTCCTACGAGCAGTACTTC
once	TRBV5-5	NA	TRBJ2-7	CASSHRASYEQYF	TGTGCCAGCAGCCACAGAGCCTCCTACGAGCAGTACTTC
NA	TRBV5-1	NA	TRBJ2-7	CASSPYSSWDSTYEQYF	TGCGCCAGCAGCCCCTACTCTTCCTGGGACTCTACCTACGAGCAGTACTTC
NA	TRBV6-5	NA	TRBJ2-2	CASSQWGLGNGELFF	TGTGCCAGCAGTCAATGGGGCCTGGGGAACGGGGAGCTGTTTTTT
NA	TRBV28	TRBD1	TRBJ2-7	CAIQSGTGHSEQYF	TGTGCCATACAATCCGGGACAGGGCACTCCGAGCAGTACTTC
NA	TRBV7-2	NA	TRBJ2-2	CASSFSGRLDTGELFF	TGTGCCAGCAGCTTTTCAGGGAGGTTGGACACCGGGGAGCTGTTTTTT